This TCR beta chain is from a study of shared clonotypes between healthy human individuals. The assay was immunoSEQ multiplex PCR, and TCRdb's table has in-frame clones only and misses some. The table records 2 million to 2.5 million clones, around 90% of them present only once. The CDR3 is 15 residues long. Trimming cost V 6 bases and J 7 bases; bases outside gene matches: 14. Germline assignment: CDR1 MNHEY and CDR2 SMNVEV (reference sequence). This receptor was taken from a man aged 18 to 30 in good health. Some clones in this sample may be carry-over from other donors' samples. What was sequenced was naive CD4+ T cells from PBMCs. As to subset: CD45RA+ positively selected. The chain recombines TRBV27 with TRBJ2-7, with TRBD2 identical over 8 bases. CDR3 in DNA: TGTGCCAGCAGAGGAGCGGGAGCCTACTACTGGGAGCAGTACTTC. Translating gives CASRGAGAYYWEQYF.